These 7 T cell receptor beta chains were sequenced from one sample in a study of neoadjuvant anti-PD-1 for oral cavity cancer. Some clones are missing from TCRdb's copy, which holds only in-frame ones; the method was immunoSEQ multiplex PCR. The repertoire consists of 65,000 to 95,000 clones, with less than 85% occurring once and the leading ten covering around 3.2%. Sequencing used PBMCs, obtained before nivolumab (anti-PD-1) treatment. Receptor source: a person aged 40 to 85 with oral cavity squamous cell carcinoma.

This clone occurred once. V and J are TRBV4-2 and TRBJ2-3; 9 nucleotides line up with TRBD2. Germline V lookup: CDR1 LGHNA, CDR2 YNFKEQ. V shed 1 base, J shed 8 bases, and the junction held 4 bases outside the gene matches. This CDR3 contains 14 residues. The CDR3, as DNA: TGTGCCAGCAGCCAAGGCGGGAGGGAGGGTACGCAGTATTTT. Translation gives CASSQGGREGTQYF.

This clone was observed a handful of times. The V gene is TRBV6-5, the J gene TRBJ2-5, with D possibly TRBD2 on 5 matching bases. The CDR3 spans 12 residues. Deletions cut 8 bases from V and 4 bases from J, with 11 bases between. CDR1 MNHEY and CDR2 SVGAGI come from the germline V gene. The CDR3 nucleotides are TGTGCCAGCGCCGGTCGGGGAGAGACCCAGTACTTC. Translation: CASAGRGETQYF.

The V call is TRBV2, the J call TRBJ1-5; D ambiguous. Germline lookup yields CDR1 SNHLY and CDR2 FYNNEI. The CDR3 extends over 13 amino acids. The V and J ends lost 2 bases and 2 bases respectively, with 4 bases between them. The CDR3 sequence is CASSERGNQPQHF. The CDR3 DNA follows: TGTGCCAGCAGTGAAAGGGGCAATCAGCCCCAGCATTTT.

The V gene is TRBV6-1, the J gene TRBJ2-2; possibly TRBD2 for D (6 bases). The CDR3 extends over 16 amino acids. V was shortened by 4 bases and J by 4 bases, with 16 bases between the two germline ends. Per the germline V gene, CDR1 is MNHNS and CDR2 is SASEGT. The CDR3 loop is CASSVGEVTFTGELFF. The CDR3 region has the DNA TGTGCCAGCAGTGTAGGGGAGGTCACCTTCACCGGGGAGCTGTTTTTT.

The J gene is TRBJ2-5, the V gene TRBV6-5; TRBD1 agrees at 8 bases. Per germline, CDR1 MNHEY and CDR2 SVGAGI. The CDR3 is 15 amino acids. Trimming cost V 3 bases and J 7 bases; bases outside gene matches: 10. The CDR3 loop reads CASSYSSTGGRTQYF. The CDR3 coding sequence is TGTGCCAGCAGTTATTCGTCCACAGGGGGGAGGACCCAGTACTTC.

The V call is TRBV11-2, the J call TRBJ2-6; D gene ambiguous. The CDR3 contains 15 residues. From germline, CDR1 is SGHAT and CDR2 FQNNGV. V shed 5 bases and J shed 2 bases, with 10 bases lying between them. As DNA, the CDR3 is TGTGCCAGCAGCCCTATTTTCACTGGGGCCAACGTCCTGACTTTC. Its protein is CASSPIFTGANVLTF.

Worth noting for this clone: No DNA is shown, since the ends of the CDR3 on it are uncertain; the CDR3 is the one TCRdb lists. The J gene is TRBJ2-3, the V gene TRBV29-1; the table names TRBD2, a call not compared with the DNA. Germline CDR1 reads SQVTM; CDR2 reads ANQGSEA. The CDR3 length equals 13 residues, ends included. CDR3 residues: CTFFGLAVDTQYF.